The 25 T cell receptor beta chains listed next were all sequenced from one sample in a study of T-cell memory formation after mild COVID-19. TCRdb used MiXCR to reprocess the 5' RACE reads, holding one entry per CDR3 protein. Of about 320,000 distinct CDR3 sequences listed, roughly an eighth are singletons. Sample: PBMCs or a T cell subset sorted from them (not recorded which). The receptors originated from a man aged 18 to 29 who had mild COVID-19 (a few samples of this study predate the infection). Cell type and time point are not known.

The J gene is TRBJ2-2, the V gene TRBV7-6; weak D call: TRBD2 (6 bases). The CDR3 is made up of 15 amino acids. V lost 7 bases, J lost 6 bases, and 18 bases lay in between. Germline values: CDR1 SGHVS, CDR2 FNYEAQ. The CDR3 here is CASTLGAGGAGELFF. The CDR3 coding sequence is TGTGCCAGCACGCTAGGGGCAGGCGGGGCCGGGGAGCTGTTTTTT.

The chain recombines TRBV6-2 or TRBV6-3 with TRBJ2-1, with TRBD2 identical over 8 bases. J was trimmed by 12 bases and V by 0 bases; bases with no gene match: 4. The germline gives CDR1 MNHEY, CDR2 SVGEGT. The CDR3 totals 13 residues. The CDR3 region is CASSYSLAGLQFF. The CDR3 nucleotides are TGTGCCAGCAGTTACTCCCTAGCGGGTCTGCAGTTCTTC.

The chain recombines TRBV2 with TRBJ2-7; 9 nucleotides line up with TRBD1. The CDR3 covers 15 residues. Germline-derived CDR1 and CDR2 are SNHLY and FYNNEI. The trim removed 7 bases at V and 5 bases at J, leaving 12 bases unmatched. The CDR3 region is CASKLGTGYAHEQYF. The CDR3 DNA reads TGTGCCAGCAAATTAGGGACAGGGTACGCCCACGAGCAGTACTTC.

This sequence joins TRBV7-2 and TRBJ2-3; tentative D call: TRBD2 (7 bases). With 5 bases removed from V and 4 bases from J, the gap between germline ends came to 16 bases. Germline V gene data show CDR1 as SGHTA and CDR2 as FQGNSA. CDR3 size: 15 residues. As DNA, the CDR3 is TGTGCCAGCAGCCAGGGGCTAGCGGAGGCAGATACGCAGTATTTT. It specifies CASSQGLAEADTQYF.

This sequence joins TRBV7-3 and TRBJ2-3; TRBD2 matches 9 bases. V shed 2 bases and J 6 bases; nucleotides not matched to a gene: 6. CDR3 length equals 15 residues. From germline, CDR1 is SGHTA and CDR2 FQGTGA. This CDR3 reads CASSLGLAFEDTQYF. The DNA for the CDR3 is TGTGCCAGCAGCTTAGGACTAGCGTTTGAGGATACGCAGTATTTT.

The rearrangement uses TRBV9 and TRBJ2-5, with 7 bases identical to TRBD2. V gave up 3 bases and J gave up 7 bases; unmatched junction bases: 9. Germline V gives CDR1 SGDLS, CDR2 YYNGEE. The CDR3 spans 14 residues. CDR3 residues: CASSAPGLEGTQYF. The CDR3 DNA reads TGTGCCAGCAGCGCCCCCGGACTAGAAGGGACCCAGTACTTC.

This clonotype has ten or more counts. The genes are TRBV12-3 or TRBV12-4 and TRBJ1-1; D remains ambiguous. V shed 2 bases and J shed 0 bases, with 10 bases lying between them. This CDR3 has 15 residues. CDR3 loop: CASSLYEGLNTEAFF. CDR3 in DNA: TGTGCCAGCAGTTTATACGAGGGCTTGAACACTGAAGCTTTCTTT.

In this sample, this clonotype turned up a few times. The rearrangement uses TRBV7-2 and TRBJ2-3; D unclear. Germline CDR1 is SGHTA and CDR2 is FQGNSA. V gave up 0 bases and J gave up 6 bases, with 7 bases separating them. This CDR3 spans 13 amino acids. In nucleotides, the CDR3 is TGTGCCAGCAGCTTAGCCGTCCTGGATACGCAGTATTTT. Its translation is CASSLAVLDTQYF.

The genes are TRBV5-1 and TRBJ2-2; D not resolved. V lost 4 bases and J lost 4, with 8 bases in between. Per germline, CDR1 SGHRS and CDR2 YFSETQ. The CDR3 contains 13 residues. This CDR3 reads CASSRWGTGELFF. In DNA, the CDR3 is TGCGCCAGCAGCCGCTGGGGCACCGGGGAGCTGTTTTTT. The full variable domain, its missing parts supplied by reference TRBV5-1 and TRBJ2-2, is KAGVTQTPRYLIKTRGQQVTLSCSPISGHRSVSWYQQTPGQGLQFLFEYFSETQRNKGNFPGRFSGRQFSNSRSEMNVSTLELGDSALYLCASSRWGTGELFFGEGSRLTVL.

The chain is built from TRBV25-1 and TRBJ2-2; D possibly corresponds to TRBD2 (5 bases). V lost 4 bases and J 6 bases, leaving 15 bases between the germline ends. There are 15 residues in the CDR3. Germline CDR1 reads MGHDK; CDR2 reads SYGVNS. The CDR3, as DNA: TGTGCCAGCAGTGTCTCGGGGAGTAGGTCCGGGGAGCTGTTTTTT. It yields the protein CASSVSGSRSGELFF. The full variable domain, its missing parts supplied by reference TRBV25-1 and TRBJ2-2, is EADIYQTPRYLVIGTGKKITLECSQTMGHDKMYWYQQDPGMELHLIHYSYGVNSTEKGDLSSESTVSRIRTEHFPLTLESARPSHTSQYLCASSVSGSRSGELFFGEGSRLTVL.

The V gene is TRBV4-3, the J gene TRBJ2-2, with TRBD2 identical over 9 bases. The CDR3 sequence is 15 residues long. Germline CDR1 LGHNA, CDR2 YSLEER. The V segment lost 3 bases and the J segment 6 bases; nucleotides outside the gene matches: 5. The CDR3 here is CASSQGLAGAGELFF. CDR3 in DNA: TGCGCCAGCAGCCAGGGACTAGCTGGGGCCGGGGAGCTGTTTTTT.

This clonotype was counted only a few times. V and J are TRBV4-1 and TRBJ2-3; 7 bases line up with TRBD2. The V segment lost 1 base and the J segment 5 bases; nucleotides outside the gene matches: 6. Germline CDR1 MGHRA, CDR2 YSYEKL. The CDR3 spans 15 residues. CDR3 in DNA: TGCGCCAGCAGCCAAGCCCCTAAGCGGGGAGATACGCAGTATTTT. As protein: CASSQAPKRGDTQYF.

The chain combines TRBV20-1 with TRBJ2-5; D gene uncertain. Germline CDR1 and CDR2: DFQATT and SNEGSKA (reference sequence). V was cut by 5 bases and J by 3 bases, with 4 bases left in between. The length of the CDR3 is 10 residues. Here the CDR3 DNA reads TGCAGTGCTCTCAAAGAGACCCAGTACTTC. Translation: CSALKETQYF.

This clonotype was counted a few times. The genes are TRBV20-1 and TRBJ1-1, with D maybe TRBD1 (5 bases). This CDR3 contains 15 residues. Germline V gives CDR1 DFQATT, CDR2 SNEGSKA (reference sequence). The ends were cut back, 0 bases at V and 3 bases at J, with 14 bases in the middle. The CDR3 coding sequence is TGCAGTGCTAGAGATCCCTGGAGAGGGGACACTGAAGCTTTCTTT. Protein: CSARDPWRGDTEAFF.

A single count supports this clonotype. The gene calls are TRBV5-1 and TRBJ1-1; 7 bases are a match to TRBD1. Germline V gene sequence: CDR1 SGHRS, CDR2 YFSETQ. The CDR3 contains 17 residues. V shed 3 bases and J 1 base; nucleotides not matched to a gene: 12. The CDR3 reads CASSSVPTGTANTEAFF. The CDR3 nucleotides are TGCGCCAGCAGCTCCGTACCTACAGGGACAGCGAACACTGAAGCTTTCTTT.

This clonotype was observed a few times. The CDR3 DNA reads TGTGCCATCACAGGACAGGGTTTATATGGCTACACCTTC. Translated, it gives CAITGQGLYGYTF. The V and J genes are TRBV10-3 and TRBJ1-2, with 8 nucleotides matching TRBD1. The CDR3 runs to 13 residues. Trimming at V came to 7 bases and at J to 5 bases, leaving 6 bases not matched to a gene. Germline lookup yields CDR1 ENHRY and CDR2 SYGVKD.

The chain joins TRBV29-1 to TRBJ1-2, with D possibly matching TRBD1 (6 bases). Trimming took off 6 bases at V and 3 bases at J, with 8 bases between the two ends. This CDR3 has 11 residues. Looked up from germline, CDR1 is SQVTM and CDR2 is ANQGSEA. The CDR3 here is CSVGTHYGYTF. CDR3 sequence (DNA): TGCAGCGTCGGGACACACTATGGCTACACCTTC.

In its sample, this clonotype was seen many times. The V call is TRBV7-9, the J call TRBJ2-2, with TRBD1 as a possible D gene (5 bases). CDR3 length equals 15 residues. The V gene lost 2 bases and the J gene lost 2 bases, with 9 bases spanning the gap. Germline CDR1 is SEHNR and CDR2 is FQNEAQ (reference sequence). The CDR3 DNA sequence: TGTGCCAGCAGCTTACCGACAGTAAACACCGGGGAGCTGTTTTTT. This translates into CASSLPTVNTGELFF.

The CDR3 DNA reads as TGTGCCAGCAGGCATACCGCACTTGACTACGAGCAGTACTTC. Translation gives CASRHTALDYEQYF. The chain has TRBV12-3 or TRBV12-4 and TRBJ2-7; D gene uncertain. The CDR3 consists of 14 residues. Trimming shortened V by 6 bases and J by 3 bases, and 15 bases separated the two germline ends.

The rearrangement links TRBV5-1 to TRBJ1-1, with D possibly matching TRBD1 (5 bases). The CDR3 consists of 15 residues. Between the trimmed V and J ends, which lost 0 bases and 3 bases, there was a span of 12 bases. In germline, CDR1 is SGHRS, CDR2 YFSETQ. CDR3 in DNA: TGCGCCAGCAGCTTGGCCGCAGGGTTCGACACTGAAGCTTTCTTT. The encoded protein is CASSLAAGFDTEAFF.

This clonotype was seen at least ten times. The chain links TRBV7-2 to TRBJ1-1; D is perhaps TRBD1 (6 bases). The CDR3 sequence is 15 residues long. CDR1 and CDR2 from the germline V gene are SGHTA and FQGNSA. Trimming took off 1 base at V and 3 bases at J, with 12 bases between the two ends. CDR3 residues: CASSLVGARDTEAFF. CDR3 DNA: TGTGCCAGCAGCTTAGTGGGGGCGAGAGACACTGAAGCTTTCTTT.

The chain couples TRBV7-9 to TRBJ2-2; TRBD1 is a possible D gene (5 bases). Germline V gene sequence: CDR1 SEHNR, CDR2 FQNEAQ (reference sequence). The CDR3 sequence is 15 residues long. V lost 3 bases to trimming and J lost 7 bases, with 15 bases between them. As DNA, the CDR3 is TGTGCCAGCAGCTTCGGTCAGGGATTAGACGGGGAGCTGTTTTTT. Amino acid sequence: CASSFGQGLDGELFF.

V and J are TRBV6-5 and TRBJ1-6; D call uncertain. V lost 2 bases and J 7 bases, leaving 12 bases between the germline ends. CDR1 and CDR2 from the germline V gene are MNHEY and SVGAGI. The CDR3 sequence is 15 residues long. The CDR3 reads CASSYDVVPNSPLHF. The CDR3, as DNA: TGTGCCAGCAGTTACGACGTAGTCCCCAATTCACCCCTCCACTTT.

This chain uses TRBV7-2 with TRBJ1-2, with 7 bases that match TRBD1. Germline V lookup: CDR1 SGHTA, CDR2 FQGNSA. This CDR3 has 15 residues. V dropped 5 bases and J dropped 6; count of bases not matched to a gene: 12. This CDR3 reads CASSLSGHTGDGYTF. CDR3 coding DNA: TGTGCCAGCAGCCTCAGCGGGCACACAGGGGATGGCTACACCTTC. Supplemented by reference TRBV7-2 and TRBJ1-2, the full variable domain reads GAGVSQSPSNKVTEKGKDVELRCDPISGHTALYWYRQSLGQGLEFLIYFQGNSAPDKSGLPSDRFSAERTGGSVSTLTIQRTQQEDSAVYLCASSLSGHTGDGYTFGSGTRLTVV.

This chain connects TRBV6-2 or TRBV6-3 to TRBJ2-1, with TRBD1 matching 10 bases. Trimming at V came to 5 bases and at J to 10 bases, leaving 11 bases not matched to a gene. Germline V gene sequence: CDR1 MNHEY, CDR2 SVGEGT. The CDR3 has 15 residues. As DNA, the CDR3 is TGTGCCAGCAGTCCCGTAGGGACAGGGGTTGGCGAGCAGTTCTTC. Translation gives CASSPVGTGVGEQFF.